The clone carrying this TCR beta chain has at least ten counts. Its antigen is still unknown. MiXCR was run by TCRdb on the PCR reads, yielding one entry per CDR3 protein. Found here are 350,000 or so distinct CDR3 sequences, about a fifth of them singletons; the top ten hold under 0.95%. Each library that profiled naive CD8 cells came from around 20,000 to 1,000,000 sorted cells with 10%, 30% or 50% RNA. The data stem from a study of molecular identifiers for immune sequencing clone quantification. Study-wide findings and caveats: Identical TCR molecules can share a barcode, and this sharing could underestimate highly expanded clone sizes. Whereas clones above 20 RNA copies held under 1% of naive-cell molecules, they held over 98% of effector molecules.

The sequence came from a human donor in good health. Some libraries in this study had Jurkat cell RNA spiked in. The specimen sequenced was naive CD8+ T cells from blood, with Jurkat cell RNA spiked in. Subset of the sample: FACS-sorted CD8+CD4-CCR7+CD45RA+ naive T cells.

Here the CDR3 DNA reads TGCGCCAGCAGCCAAGAGGGAGCGGGGGACACAGATACGCAGTATTTT. It translates to CASSQEGAGDTDTQYF. The rearrangement uses TRBV4-3 and TRBJ2-3; 8 nucleotides align to TRBD2. The germline V gene encodes CDR1 LGHNA and CDR2 YSLEER. The CDR3 has 16 residues. With 0 bases clipped from V and 2 bases from J, the junction kept 4 bases outside the gene matches.